The table lists the clone carrying this T cell receptor beta chain with a count of one. This sample stems from a study of CD8+ T cells in alopecia areata. Study summary: A regimen of oral tofacitinib, 5 to 10 mg twice daily, was given to treated patients. Tofacitinib therapy lasting 6 to 18 months was followed by 6 months off drug.

There are 13 residues in the CDR3. The J segment lost 5 bases and the V segment lost 1 base, leaving 2 bases of the junction unmatched. Germline CDR1 reads GTSNPN; CDR2 reads SVGIG (reference sequence). Alopecia areata patients gave lesional scalp punch biopsies and peripheral blood samples. Reverse transcribed after extraction, RNA yielded cDNA as the sequencing template. Repertoires were generated with immunoSEQ multiplex PCR, while TCRdb's copy carries only in-frame clones and drops some. The sample contains some 240,000 clones, about three fifths of which appear only once. The sample was CD4+ T cells sorted from blood, taken at week 0. The TCR was taken from a human donor with alopecia areata. The rearrangement links TRBV30 to TRBJ2-3; 8 bases align to TRBD2. The CDR3 bases are TGTGCCTGGAGTGAAGCGGGAGTAGATACGCAGTATTTT. Encoded protein: CAWSEAGVDTQYF.